The text below deals with one T cell receptor (beta chain). Its target is not known. This entry is derived from a study of CD8 T cells in ankylosing spondylitis. Study findings and constraints: Prior literature has documented some motif variants in synovial fluid and blood from reactive arthritis. In peripheral blood, disease-linked CD8+ clones occurred at relatively low frequencies. Matched ankylosing spondylitis synovial fluid reportedly contained a significantly enriched population of disease-linked clones.

Construction of TCR beta libraries was performed using quantitative 5'-RACE with molecular barcodes. TCRdb ran MiXCR on the 5' RACE reads and lists one entry per CDR3 protein. The table lists roughly 230,000 distinct CDR3 sequences, more than 15% of them singletons. The CDR3 has 16 amino acids. Germline CDR1 KGHSH, CDR2 LQKENI. Trimming took 3 bases from V and 4 from J, leaving 15 bases between them. Material: blood, either unsorted or a sorted T cell fraction (not recorded which). This TCR was recovered from a male donor with ankylosing spondylitis or in good health (not recorded which). V usage is TRBV18 and J usage is TRBJ1-4; D gene ambiguous. The CDR3 spells CASSPPEGRDNEKLFF. The CDR3 DNA reads TGTGCCAGCTCACCGCCGGAAGGGCGGGATAATGAAAAACTGTTTTTT.